The T cell receptor beta chain under discussion was sequenced for a study of vaccination and CD4 T cells after COVID-19. In its sample, this clonotype was seen a few times. Its antigen is still unknown. Cultured CD4+ T cell DNA underwent sequencing with the Oncomine TCR Beta short-read assay. Genomic DNA was extracted from cultured CD4+ T cells. A single record per CDR3 protein comes from TCRdb applying MiXCR to the PCR reads. The sample lists roughly 25,000 distinct CDR3 sequences; roughly three fifths were seen once. This CDR3 is 15 amino acids long. The V and J ends lost 5 bases and 4 bases, in that order; junction bases with no gene match: 7. Per the germline V gene, CDR1 is SGHVS and CDR2 is FQNEAQ. Described treatment: approximately 10-day PBMC culture with coronavirus spike peptide pools or control peptides (ViraFEST assay).

The chain is built from TRBV7-8 and TRBJ1-5; the match to TRBD1 covers 8 bases. Input material: CD4+ T cells from blood, cultured in vitro. The TCR comes from a human donor who had recovered from COVID-19. CDR3 sequence reads: CASSRGQGRNQPQHF. The CDR3 nucleotides are TGTGCCAGCAGCCGCGGACAGGGTCGGAATCAGCCCCAGCATTTT.